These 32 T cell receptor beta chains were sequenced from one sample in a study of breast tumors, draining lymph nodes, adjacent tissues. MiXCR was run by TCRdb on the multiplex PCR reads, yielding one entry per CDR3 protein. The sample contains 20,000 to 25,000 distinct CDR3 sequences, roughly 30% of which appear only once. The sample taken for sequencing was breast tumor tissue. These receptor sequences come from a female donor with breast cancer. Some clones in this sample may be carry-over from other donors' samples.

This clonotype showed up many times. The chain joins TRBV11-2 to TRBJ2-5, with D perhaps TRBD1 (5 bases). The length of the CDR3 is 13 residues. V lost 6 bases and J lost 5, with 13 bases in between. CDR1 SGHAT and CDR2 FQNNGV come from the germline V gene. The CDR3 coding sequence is TGTGCCAGCAGACCAGGGTTTATTGAGACCCAGTACTTC. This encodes CASRPGFIETQYF.

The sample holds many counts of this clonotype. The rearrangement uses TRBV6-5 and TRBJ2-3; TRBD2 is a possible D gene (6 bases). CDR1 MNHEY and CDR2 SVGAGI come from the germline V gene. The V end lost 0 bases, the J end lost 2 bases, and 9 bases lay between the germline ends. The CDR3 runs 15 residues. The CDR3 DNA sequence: TGTGCCAGCAGTTACTCGGCGGGGACCACAGATACGCAGTATTTT. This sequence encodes CASSYSAGTTDTQYF.

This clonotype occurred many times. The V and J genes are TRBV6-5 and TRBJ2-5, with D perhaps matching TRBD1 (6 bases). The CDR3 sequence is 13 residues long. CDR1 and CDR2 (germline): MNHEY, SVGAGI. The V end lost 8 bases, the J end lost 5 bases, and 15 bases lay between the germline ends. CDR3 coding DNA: TGTGCCAGCGGCATGGGGGCAGTCGAGACCCAGTACTTC. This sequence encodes CASGMGAVETQYF.

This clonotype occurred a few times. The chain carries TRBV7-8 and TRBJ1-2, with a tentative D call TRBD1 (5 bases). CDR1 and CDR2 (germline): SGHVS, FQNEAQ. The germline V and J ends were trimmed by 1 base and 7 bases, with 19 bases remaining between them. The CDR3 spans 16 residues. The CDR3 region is CASSLDRGYRFGGYTF. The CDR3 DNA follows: TGTGCCAGCAGCTTAGACCGGGGGTATAGGTTTGGTGGCTACACCTTC.

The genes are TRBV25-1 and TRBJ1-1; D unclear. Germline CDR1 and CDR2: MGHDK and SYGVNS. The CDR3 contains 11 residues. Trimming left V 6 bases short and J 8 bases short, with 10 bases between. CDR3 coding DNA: TGTGCCAGCAGGAGGAAGGCAGAAGCTTTCTTT. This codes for CASRRKAEAFF.

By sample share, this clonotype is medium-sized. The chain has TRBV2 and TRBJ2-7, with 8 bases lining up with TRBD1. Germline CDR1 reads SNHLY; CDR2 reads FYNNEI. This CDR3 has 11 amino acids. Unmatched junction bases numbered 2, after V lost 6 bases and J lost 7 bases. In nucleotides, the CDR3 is TGTGCCAGCAGAGACAGGGGTGAGCAGTACTTC. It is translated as CASRDRGEQYF.

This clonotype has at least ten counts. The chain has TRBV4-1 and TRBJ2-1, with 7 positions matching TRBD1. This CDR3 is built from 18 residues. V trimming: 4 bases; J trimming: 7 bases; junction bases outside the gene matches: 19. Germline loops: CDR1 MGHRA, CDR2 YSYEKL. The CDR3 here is CASSLAAPTGSVRNEQFF. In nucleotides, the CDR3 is TGCGCCAGCAGCCTCGCGGCCCCGACAGGGTCGGTTAGAAATGAGCAGTTCTTC.

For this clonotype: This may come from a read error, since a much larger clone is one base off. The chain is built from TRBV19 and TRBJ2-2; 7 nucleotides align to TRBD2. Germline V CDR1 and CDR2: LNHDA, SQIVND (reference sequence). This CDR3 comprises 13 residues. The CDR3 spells CASSTRRAGELLF. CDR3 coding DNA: TGTGCCAGTAGTACCCGCCGGGCGGGGGAGCTGCTTTTT.

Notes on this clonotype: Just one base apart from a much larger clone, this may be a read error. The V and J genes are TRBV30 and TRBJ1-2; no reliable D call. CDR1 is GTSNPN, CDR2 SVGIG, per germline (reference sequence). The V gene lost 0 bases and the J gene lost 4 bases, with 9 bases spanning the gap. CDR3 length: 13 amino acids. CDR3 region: CAWSVKLPYGYTF. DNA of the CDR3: TGTGCCTGGAGTGTCAAACTCCCCTATGGCTACACCTTC. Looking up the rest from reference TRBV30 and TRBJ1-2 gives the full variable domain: SQTIHQWPATLVQPVGSPLSLECTVEGTSNPNLYWYRQAAGRGLQLLFYSVGIGQISSEVPQNLSASRPQDRQFILSSKKLLLSDSGFYLCAWSVKLPYGYTFGSGTRLTVV.

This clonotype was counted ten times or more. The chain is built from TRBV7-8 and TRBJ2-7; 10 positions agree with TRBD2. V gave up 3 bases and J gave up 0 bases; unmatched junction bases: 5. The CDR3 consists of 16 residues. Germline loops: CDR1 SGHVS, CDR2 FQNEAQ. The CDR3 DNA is TGTGCCAGCAGCTTTGGACTAGCGGACAGCTCCTACGAGCAGTACTTC. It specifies CASSFGLADSSYEQYF.

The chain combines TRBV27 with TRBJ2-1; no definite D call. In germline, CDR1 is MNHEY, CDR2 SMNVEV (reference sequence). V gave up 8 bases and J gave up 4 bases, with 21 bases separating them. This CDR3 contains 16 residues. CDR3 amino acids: CASAAMVRDTYNEQFF. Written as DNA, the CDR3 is TGTGCCAGCGCTGCAATGGTGAGAGATACTTACAATGAGCAGTTCTTC.

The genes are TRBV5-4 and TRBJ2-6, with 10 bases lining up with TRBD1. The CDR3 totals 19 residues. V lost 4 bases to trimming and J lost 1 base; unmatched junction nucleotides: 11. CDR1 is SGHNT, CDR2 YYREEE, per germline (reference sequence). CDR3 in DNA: TGTGCCAGCAGCCCCCGCCGGACAGGGGGTTCTTCTGGGGCCAACGTCCTGACTTTC. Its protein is CASSPRRTGGSSGANVLTF.

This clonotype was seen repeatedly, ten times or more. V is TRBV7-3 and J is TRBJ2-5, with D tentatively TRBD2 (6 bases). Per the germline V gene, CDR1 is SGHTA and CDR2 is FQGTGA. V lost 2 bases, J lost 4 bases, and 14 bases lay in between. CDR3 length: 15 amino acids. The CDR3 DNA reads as TGTGCCAGCAGCTTAGCACCGGGAGCACGAGAGACCCAGTACTTC. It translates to CASSLAPGARETQYF.

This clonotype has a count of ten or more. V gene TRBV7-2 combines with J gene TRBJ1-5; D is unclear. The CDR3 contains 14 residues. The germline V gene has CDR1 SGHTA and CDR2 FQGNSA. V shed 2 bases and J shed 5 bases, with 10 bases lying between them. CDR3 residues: CASSLSHPHQPQHF. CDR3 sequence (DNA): TGTGCCAGCAGCTTATCCCACCCCCATCAGCCCCAGCATTTT.

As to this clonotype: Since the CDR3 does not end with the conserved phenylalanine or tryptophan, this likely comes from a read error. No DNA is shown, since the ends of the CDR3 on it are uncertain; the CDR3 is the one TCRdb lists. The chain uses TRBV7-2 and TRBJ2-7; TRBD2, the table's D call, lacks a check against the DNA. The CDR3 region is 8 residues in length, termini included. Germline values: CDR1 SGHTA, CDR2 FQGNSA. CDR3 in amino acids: CASSSWRG.

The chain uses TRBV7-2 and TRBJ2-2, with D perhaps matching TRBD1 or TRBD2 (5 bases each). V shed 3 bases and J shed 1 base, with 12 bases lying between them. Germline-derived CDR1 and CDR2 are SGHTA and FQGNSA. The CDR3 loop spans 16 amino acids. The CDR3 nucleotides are TGTGCCAGCAGCTTGGGGGTAGGGGTGAACACCGGGGAGCTGTTTTTT. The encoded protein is CASSLGVGVNTGELFF.

DNA for the CDR3: TGTGCCAGCAGAACTAGCGGTTCGGAGACCCAGTACTTC. It codes for CASRTSGSETQYF. The chain uses TRBV6-2 or TRBV6-3 and TRBJ2-5; 8 nucleotides match TRBD2. The CDR3 has 13 amino acids. In germline, CDR1 is MNHEY, CDR2 SVGEGT. V dropped 6 bases and J dropped 5; count of bases not matched to a gene: 5.

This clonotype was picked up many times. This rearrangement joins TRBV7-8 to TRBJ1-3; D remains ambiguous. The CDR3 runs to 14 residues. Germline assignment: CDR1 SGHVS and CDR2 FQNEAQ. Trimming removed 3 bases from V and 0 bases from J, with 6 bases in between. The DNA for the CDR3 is TGTGCCAGCAGCTTGGCTAGCTCTGGAAACACCATATATTTT. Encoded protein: CASSLASSGNTIYF.

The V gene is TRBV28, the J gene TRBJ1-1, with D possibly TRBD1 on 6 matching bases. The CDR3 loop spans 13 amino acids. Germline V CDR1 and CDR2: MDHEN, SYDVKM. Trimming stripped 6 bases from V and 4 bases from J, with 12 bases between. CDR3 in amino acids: CASRLQGRTEAFF. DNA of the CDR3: TGTGCCAGCAGGTTACAGGGTCGCACTGAAGCTTTCTTT.

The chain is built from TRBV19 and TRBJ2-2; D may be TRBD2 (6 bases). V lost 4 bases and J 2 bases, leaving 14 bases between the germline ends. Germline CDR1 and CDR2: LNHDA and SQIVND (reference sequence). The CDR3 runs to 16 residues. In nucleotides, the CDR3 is TGTGCCAGTAGTAGGGCGGGGCTTGGCAACACCGGGGAGCTGTTTTTT. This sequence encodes CASSRAGLGNTGELFF.

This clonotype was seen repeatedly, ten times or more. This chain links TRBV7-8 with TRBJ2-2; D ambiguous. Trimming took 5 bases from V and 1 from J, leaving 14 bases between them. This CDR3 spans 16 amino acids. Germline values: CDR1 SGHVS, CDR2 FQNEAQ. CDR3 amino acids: CASSPSGRLNTGELFF. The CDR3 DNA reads TGTGCCAGCAGCCCCAGTGGGCGGTTGAACACCGGGGAGCTGTTTTTT. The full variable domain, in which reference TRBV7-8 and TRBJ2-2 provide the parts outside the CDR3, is GAGVSQSPRYKVAKRGQDVALRCDPISGHVSLFWYQQALGQGPEFLTYFQNEAQLDKSGLPSDRFFAERPEGSVSTLKIQRTQQEDSAVYLCASSPSGRLNTGELFFGEGSRLTVL.

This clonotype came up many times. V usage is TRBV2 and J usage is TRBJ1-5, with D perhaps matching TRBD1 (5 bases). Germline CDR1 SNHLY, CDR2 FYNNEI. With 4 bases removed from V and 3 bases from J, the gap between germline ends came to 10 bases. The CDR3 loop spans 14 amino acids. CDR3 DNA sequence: TGTGCCAGCAGTGGACAGTCCCTCAATCAGCCCCAGCATTTT. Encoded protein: CASSGQSLNQPQHF.

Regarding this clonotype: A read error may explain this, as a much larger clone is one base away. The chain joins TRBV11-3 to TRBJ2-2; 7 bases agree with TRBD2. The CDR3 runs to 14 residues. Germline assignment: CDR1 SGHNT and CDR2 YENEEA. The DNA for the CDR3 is TGTGCCAGCAGCTCCGGGGGGATGGCCGGGGGGCTGTTTTTT. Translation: CASSSGGMAGGLFF.

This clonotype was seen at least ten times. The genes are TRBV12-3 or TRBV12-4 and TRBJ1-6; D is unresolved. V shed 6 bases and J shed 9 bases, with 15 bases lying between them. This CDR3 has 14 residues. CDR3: CASSLAGVVSPLHF. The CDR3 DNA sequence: TGTGCCAGCAGCCTCGCTGGGGTAGTTTCACCCCTCCACTTT.

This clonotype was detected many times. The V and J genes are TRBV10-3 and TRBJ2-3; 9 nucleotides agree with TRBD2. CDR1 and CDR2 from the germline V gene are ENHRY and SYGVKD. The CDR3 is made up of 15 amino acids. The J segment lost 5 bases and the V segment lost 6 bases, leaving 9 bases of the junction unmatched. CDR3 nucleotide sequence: TGTGCCATCAGCCATAGCGGGAGACAGGAAGATACGCAGTATTTT. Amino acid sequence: CAISHSGRQEDTQYF.

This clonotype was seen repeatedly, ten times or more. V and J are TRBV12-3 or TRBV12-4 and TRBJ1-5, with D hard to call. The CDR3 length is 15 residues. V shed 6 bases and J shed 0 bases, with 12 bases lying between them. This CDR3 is CASSPDGDSNQPQHF. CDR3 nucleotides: TGTGCCAGCAGCCCAGATGGGGATAGCAATCAGCCCCAGCATTTT.

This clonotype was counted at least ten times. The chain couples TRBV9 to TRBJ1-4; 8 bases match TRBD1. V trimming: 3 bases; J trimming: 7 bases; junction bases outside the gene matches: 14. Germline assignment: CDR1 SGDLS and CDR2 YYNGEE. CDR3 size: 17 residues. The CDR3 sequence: CASSAEGTGRKGEKLFF. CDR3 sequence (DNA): TGTGCCAGCAGCGCTGAGGGGACAGGACGGAAAGGTGAAAAACTGTTTTTT.

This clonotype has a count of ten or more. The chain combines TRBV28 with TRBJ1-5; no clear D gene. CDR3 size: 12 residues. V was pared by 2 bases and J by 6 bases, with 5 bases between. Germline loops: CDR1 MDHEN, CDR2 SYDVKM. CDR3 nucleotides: TGTGCCAGCAGTTTAGGGGTTCAGCCCCAGCATTTT. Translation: CASSLGVQPQHF.

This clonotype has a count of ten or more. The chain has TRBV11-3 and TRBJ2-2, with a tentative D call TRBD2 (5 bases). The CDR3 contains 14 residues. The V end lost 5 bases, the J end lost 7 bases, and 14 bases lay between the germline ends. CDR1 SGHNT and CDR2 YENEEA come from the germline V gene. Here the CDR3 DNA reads TGTGCCAGCAGCCCCGTCCGGGGTGGCGGGGAGCTGTTTTTT. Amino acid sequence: CASSPVRGGGELFF.

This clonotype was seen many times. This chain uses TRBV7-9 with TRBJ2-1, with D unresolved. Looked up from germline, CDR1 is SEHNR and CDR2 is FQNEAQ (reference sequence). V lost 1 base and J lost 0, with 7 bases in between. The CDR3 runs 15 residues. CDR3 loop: CASSLDSSSYNEQFF. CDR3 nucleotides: TGTGCCAGCAGCTTAGATTCTAGCTCCTACAATGAGCAGTTCTTC.

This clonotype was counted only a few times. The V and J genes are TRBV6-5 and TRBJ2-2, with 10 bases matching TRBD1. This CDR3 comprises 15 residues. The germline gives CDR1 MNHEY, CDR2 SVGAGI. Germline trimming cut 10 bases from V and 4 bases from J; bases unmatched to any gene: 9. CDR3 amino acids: CAISTGTGVTGELFF. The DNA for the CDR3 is TGTGCCATCAGCACCGGGACAGGGGTCACCGGGGAGCTGTTTTTT.

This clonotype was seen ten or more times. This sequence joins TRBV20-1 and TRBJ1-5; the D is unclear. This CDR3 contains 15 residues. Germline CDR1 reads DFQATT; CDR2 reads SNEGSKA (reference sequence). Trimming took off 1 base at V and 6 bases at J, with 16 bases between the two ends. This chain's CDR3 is CSARGVAQAGQPQHF. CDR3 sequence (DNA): TGCAGTGCTAGAGGGGTAGCCCAGGCGGGTCAGCCCCAGCATTTT.